This T cell receptor beta chain appears in the sequencing data of a study of blood T cell repertoires in COVID-19. Study details: Sources were T cells, B-cell-depleted T cells, or PBMCs; the material itself was cDNA or gDNA.

Living in under 30 US areas, the participants were between roughly 18 and 90 years of age. Cohorts were determined from participant-reported clinical history. CDR1 and CDR2 (germline): LNHDA, SQIVND (reference sequence). The CDR3 extends over 15 amino acids. J gave up 2 bases and V 6 bases, and 5 bases lay outside the gene matches. TCRdb keeps only in-frame clones here, not all; method: immunoSEQ multiplex PCR. Here the sample spans a few hundred thousand clones, about 90% being singletons. The chain joins TRBV19 to TRBJ2-7; TRBD2 agrees at 12 bases. The TCR originated in a man aged 35-49 years in a cohort exposed to, infected with or recovered from COVID-19 (not recorded which). Specimen: PBMCs or T cells enriched from blood (not recorded which). CDR3 DNA: TGTGCCAGTAGCAGTAGGACTAGCGGGACCTACGAGCAGTACTTC. Translation gives CASSSRTSGTYEQYF.